The entry below describes one T cell receptor (beta chain). The protocol was immunoSEQ multiplex PCR, while the TCRdb copy is restricted to in-frame clones and leaves out a portion. The table shows 20,000 to 25,000 clones, with around 82% occurring only once. This entry is derived from a study of T cells in tuberculosis. Time point noted: new active TB diagnosis, blood taken before or within 7 days of starting treatment. Included patients were adults of at least 18, HIV-seronegative, South African. Each patient had positive sputum smear microscopy and/or positive culture. Looked up from germline, CDR1 is KGHSY and CDR2 is FQNENV. The CDR3 runs 18 residues. Trimming pared 3 bases from V and 2 bases from J, leaving 22 bases between.

The sequence was collected from an adult with tuberculosis. The rearrangement links TRBV16 to TRBJ1-2, with D unresolved. The sample in question was PBMCs, obtained at tuberculosis diagnosis. CDR3 sequence: CASSQTRTGNRGNYGYTF. The CDR3 DNA follows: TGTGCCAGCAGCCAGACACGGACGGGGAACCGAGGGAACTATGGCTACACCTTC.